Below are 12 T cell receptor beta chains sequenced from a single sample in a study of CD8 T cells in ankylosing spondylitis. MiXCR, applied by TCRdb to the 5' RACE reads, yields one record per CDR3 protein. Of approximately 500,000 distinct CDR3 sequences listed, over 9.5% were seen once; the top ten hold nearly 7%. What these receptors recognize is not known. Whole-study results and caveats: A motif of under ten highly homologous TCR beta variants was seen as apparently characteristic of ankylosing spondylitis blood.

Sequencing was performed on blood, either unsorted or a sorted T cell fraction (not recorded which). Receptors originate from a male donor with ankylosing spondylitis.

In this sample, this clonotype turned up a few times. The J gene is TRBJ2-1, the V gene TRBV29-1; 7 bases fit TRBD2. The CDR3 is 14 residues long. V lost 1 base, J lost 7 bases, and 7 bases stayed unmatched. Looked up from germline, CDR1 is SQVTM and CDR2 is ANQGSEA. CDR3 residues: CSVEAPGLRNEQFF. CDR3 nucleotides: TGCAGCGTTGAAGCTCCGGGACTAAGAAATGAGCAGTTCTTC.

A few counts support this clonotype. The rearrangement links TRBV7-6 to TRBJ2-7, with D perhaps matching TRBD2 (5 bases). V shed 5 bases and J shed 0 bases, with 14 bases lying between them. In germline, CDR1 is SGHVS, CDR2 FNYEAQ. This CDR3 is built from 15 residues. The CDR3 is CASSPRTLGSYEQYF. DNA of the CDR3: TGTGCCAGCAGCCCCCGGACTCTGGGCTCCTACGAGCAGTACTTC.

The chain links TRBV5-1 to TRBJ2-3; D unclear. This CDR3 spans 13 amino acids. The germline gives CDR1 SGHRS, CDR2 YFSETQ. V lost 9 bases and J 6 bases, leaving 17 bases between the germline ends. The CDR3 DNA is TGCGCCACCTCCGGGCCCCCCGGGGATACGCAGTATTTT. This encodes CATSGPPGDTQYF.

The chain links TRBV29-1 to TRBJ2-3, with 10 bases identical to TRBD2. The CDR3 is made up of 14 amino acids. Germline trimming cut 8 bases from V and 8 bases from J; bases unmatched to any gene: 13. CDR1 and CDR2 (germline): SQVTM, ANQGSEA. DNA for the CDR3: TGCAGCCTAAGGGGGCTAGCGGGAGTGGCTACGCAGTATTTT. This gives the protein CSLRGLAGVATQYF.

The chain employs TRBV3-1 and TRBJ1-2; D unclear. The V end lost 1 base, the J end lost 6 bases, and 3 bases lay between the germline ends. The CDR3 has 11 residues. Germline V lookup: CDR1 LGHDT, CDR2 YNNKEL (reference sequence). The CDR3 DNA reads as TGTGCCAGCAGCCAAGTGGATGGCTACACCTTC. Protein: CASSQVDGYTF.

This chain connects TRBV6-1 to TRBJ1-6; no clear D gene. This CDR3 contains 17 residues. Germline assignment: CDR1 MNHNS and CDR2 SASEGT. V was pared by 5 bases and J by 0 bases, with 14 bases between. CDR3 sequence reads: CASSPAGRSSYNSPLHF. The CDR3 bases are TGTGCCAGCAGTCCCGCCGGAAGGAGCTCCTATAATTCACCCCTCCACTTT.

This chain connects TRBV7-9 to TRBJ2-3; TRBD2 is a possible D gene (6 bases). V was pared by 5 bases and J by 2 bases, with 20 bases between. Germline V gene sequence: CDR1 SEHNR, CDR2 FQNEAQ (reference sequence). CDR3 length: 17 amino acids. CDR3 bases: TGTGCCAGCAGCCCCGGGGACGAGGGGAGGATCACAGATACGCAGTATTTT. Encoded protein: CASSPGDEGRITDTQYF.

This clonotype was detected a few times. The chain has TRBV20-1 and TRBJ2-1; 13 bases map to TRBD2. The V and J ends lost 0 bases and 4 bases, in that order; junction bases with no gene match: 9. The CDR3 has 18 amino acids. Germline CDR1 is DFQATT and CDR2 is SNEGSKA (reference sequence). CDR3 residues: CSARDLRTSGSRYNEQFF. The DNA for the CDR3 is TGCAGTGCTAGAGATCTAAGGACTAGCGGGAGTAGGTACAATGAGCAGTTCTTC.

The chain uses TRBV5-1 and TRBJ2-7; 11 bases are shared with TRBD1. There are 14 residues in the CDR3. Germline V CDR1 and CDR2: SGHRS, YFSETQ. J gave up 2 bases and V 4 bases, and 2 bases lay outside the gene matches. The CDR3 sequence is CASSGGQGAYEQYF. DNA of the CDR3: TGCGCCAGCAGCGGGGGACAGGGGGCCTACGAGCAGTACTTC.

This clonotype was seen a handful of times. The chain uses TRBV24-1 and TRBJ1-1; D is uncertain. The V and J ends lost 6 bases and 3 bases respectively, with 10 bases between them. CDR3 size: 13 residues. From germline, CDR1 is KGHDR and CDR2 SFDVKD. CDR3 sequence: CATSHERDTEAFF. CDR3 coding DNA: TGTGCCACCAGTCACGAGAGGGACACTGAAGCTTTCTTT.

This clonotype has just a few counts. The CDR3 protein is CASSFATGDTGELFF. The CDR3 nucleotides are TGCGCCAGCAGCTTCGCGACGGGGGACACCGGGGAGCTGTTTTTT. This chain joins TRBV5-1 and TRBJ2-2, with D maybe TRBD2 (6 bases). Germline V gene data show CDR1 as SGHRS and CDR2 as YFSETQ. The CDR3 is made up of 15 amino acids. The V end was cut by 2 bases, the J end by 3 bases, with 11 bases between.

DNA of the CDR3: TGTGCCAGCAGGCGGACAGGCGAAAACACCGGGGAGCTGTTTTTT. Protein sequence: CASRRTGENTGELFF. The chain has TRBV11-2 and TRBJ2-2; TRBD1 agrees at 7 bases. The CDR3 covers 15 residues. Germline loops: CDR1 SGHAT, CDR2 FQNNGV. V shed 6 bases, J shed 2 bases, and the junction held 6 bases outside the gene matches.